The present T cell receptor beta chain was sequenced within a study of T cell responses to AZD1222 COVID-19 vaccine. Only in-frame clones appear in the TCRdb table, and some are missing; sequencing was by immunoSEQ multiplex PCR. There are around 150,000 clones in the sample; 75% to 95% occur only once, and 3% to 3.5% lies in the top ten. Trimming removed 5 bases at V and 1 base at J, with 5 bases between. The CDR3 loop spans 13 amino acids. CDR1 SEHNR and CDR2 FQNEAQ come from the germline V gene (reference sequence). Source: peripheral blood, taken 28 days after the second AZD1222 dose. This receptor was identified in an adult who received the AZD1222 COVID-19 vaccine. The rearrangement uses TRBV7-9 and TRBJ2-2; D unresolved. The CDR3 DNA reads as TGTGCCAGCAGCCTAGGGAACACCGGGGAGCTGTTTTTT. It encodes CASSLGNTGELFF.